This T cell receptor (beta chain) was sequenced for a study of immune cell composition in non-small cell lung cancer (dated by TCRdb to between 2016 and 2019). Study-wide context: Histologic subtype was assigned using H&E plus p63, CK5, Napsin A and TTF-1 immunohistochemistry, mainly lung adenocarcinoma or squamous cell carcinoma. Adaptive Biotechnologies TCR-beta sequencing was carried out on some 35 paired NSCLC tumour and non-adjacent lung specimens, as well as on approximately 25 tumour-only specimens. Supplementary cohort #1 consisted of some eleven lung adenocarcinoma cases with paired tumour/lung TCR-beta sequencing and with TIL populations generated to assess tumour reactivity. The subtype comparisons left out several tumour specimens with TCR-beta data because those specimens were rare histological subtypes.

Points the paper makes about the study in general: No significant correlation was found between tumour TCR-beta clonality and smoking pack-years. Tumour-associated clones >0.5% were found in nearly half of NSCLC cases, namely in approximately 30% of adenocarcinomas versus less than 85% of squamous carcinomas. In 10 to 11 adenocarcinoma cases, maximal tumour-associated clone frequency correlated strongly with TIL tumour reactivity, whereas overall clonality did not. Compared with lung adenocarcinoma tumours, lung squamous cell carcinoma showed significantly higher Top 10 clone scores and productive clonality. The reactivity cohort was only approximately nine cases, and tumour-reactive clones were not shown to share sequences with the dominant in vivo tumour-associated clones.

TCR-beta CDR3 regions were amplified from genomic DNA by a two-step multiplex PCR, with the second step adding Illumina-compatible adaptors. TCR-beta immunosequencing was carried out on an Illumina platform through the commercial immunoSEQ service. The original methods were these. Repertoires were summarised by productive clonality and by Top 10 Clones, defined as the percentage of T-cell templates derived from the ten most frequent sequences. Values of productive clonality ranged from 0 to 1, with a monoclonal population indicated by a value of 1. Tumour-associated clones, identified using log10 scatter plots, were defined as sequences that made up at least 0.1% of tumour T-cell templates and were not found in the matched non-adjacent lung. Two-group comparisons used Student's t-tests, stages used ANOVA, and relationships used linear regression, analysed in GraphPad Prism7 and R. Entries here come from immuneACCESS through TCRdb and include only in-frame sequences with V and J called. Some clones fail to appear in such tables; in the studies checked, an unresolved V gene covers under half of the shortfall, and the cause of the remainder is unknown. The DNA was the basis for D and trimming; V, J and clone size are from that table. Counted in this sample were approximately 4,600 clones; about four fifths of them appeared once. The top ten clonotypes cover approximately 15% of the sample.

This clone has more than one count but fewer than ten. Its antigen remains unidentified. Qualities for individual bases were not recorded, and no much larger clone is one base off. Here V drops 3 bases and J drops 2 bases, and the junction holds 9 bases not matched to any gene. CDR1 GTSNPN and CDR2 SVGIG are derived from the germline V gene (reference sequence). The CDR3 runs 17 amino acids, cysteine and phenylalanine included. The DNA shown is the 51-base CDR3, in frame from base 1. Genomic DNA was isolated with the QIAamp DNA kit from frozen aliquots of single-cell suspensions that had not been sorted. The tumour samples consisted of surgically resected non-small cell lung cancer tissue. Tissues were received within 2 hours of resection and were immediately processed into single-cell suspensions. Tissue was mechanically dissociated and enzymatically digested with DNase I, collagenase I and hyaluronidase for around 27 minutes at 37 °C, then filtered and RBC-lysed.

The sequence is built from TRBV30 and TRBJ2-3; the junction holds 12 bases that match TRBD2. Sequenced sample: lung tumor tissue. This TCR came from a human donor with non-small cell lung cancer. The base sequence is TGTGCCTGGAGCAGACTAGCGGGAGAGACTTTCACAGATACGCAGTATTTT. It specifies CAWSRLAGETFTDTQYF.